This T cell receptor (beta chain) was sequenced for a study of cytomegalovirus exposure and HLA in healthy donors. Study-level points and caveats: The listing of 150 to 200 TCR beta chains classed them as cytomegalovirus-associated. That first-cohort TCR clusters tended to co-occur in the approximately 110 validation repertoires was found in a later analysis.

Of note for this clone: Antigen unknown.

Sequencing was performed with immunoSEQ multiplex PCR; in TCRdb, only in-frame clones are kept and a portion is missing. The sample carries some 120,000 clones, around 96% recorded once. There are 14 residues in the CDR3. V gave up 3 bases and J gave up 3 bases, with 6 bases separating them. CDR1 and CDR2 from the germline V gene are MDHEN and SYDVKM. This sequence originates from a man younger than 35 in good health and CMV-seronegative. The rearrangement uses TRBV28 and TRBJ2-6; D may be TRBD2 (6 bases). Sequenced material: PBMCs. The CDR3 loop is CASSLRGGANVLTF. CDR3 DNA: TGTGCCAGCAGTTTGCGGGGTGGGGCCAACGTCCTGACTTTC.